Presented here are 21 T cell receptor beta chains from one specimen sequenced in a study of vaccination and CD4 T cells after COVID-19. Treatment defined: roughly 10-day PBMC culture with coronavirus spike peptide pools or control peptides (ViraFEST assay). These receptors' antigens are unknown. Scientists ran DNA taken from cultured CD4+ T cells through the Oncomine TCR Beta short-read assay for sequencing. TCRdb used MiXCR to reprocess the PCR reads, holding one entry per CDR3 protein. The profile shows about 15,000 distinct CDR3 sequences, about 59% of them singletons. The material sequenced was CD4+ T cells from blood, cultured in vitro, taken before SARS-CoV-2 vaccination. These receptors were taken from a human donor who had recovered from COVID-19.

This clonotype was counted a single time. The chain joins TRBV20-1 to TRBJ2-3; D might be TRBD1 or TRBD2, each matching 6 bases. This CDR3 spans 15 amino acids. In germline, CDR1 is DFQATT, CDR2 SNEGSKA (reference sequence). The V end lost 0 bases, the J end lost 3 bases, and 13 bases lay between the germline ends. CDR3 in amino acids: CSARDGGGSTDTQYF. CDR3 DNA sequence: TGCAGTGCTAGAGATGGAGGGGGGTCGACAGATACGCAGTATTTT.

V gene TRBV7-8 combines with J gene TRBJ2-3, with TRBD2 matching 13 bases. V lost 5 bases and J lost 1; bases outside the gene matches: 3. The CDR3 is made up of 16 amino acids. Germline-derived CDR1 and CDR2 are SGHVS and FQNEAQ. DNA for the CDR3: TGTGCCAGCAGCCTACTAGCGGGAGGGGGCACAGATACGCAGTATTTT. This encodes CASSLLAGGGTDTQYF.

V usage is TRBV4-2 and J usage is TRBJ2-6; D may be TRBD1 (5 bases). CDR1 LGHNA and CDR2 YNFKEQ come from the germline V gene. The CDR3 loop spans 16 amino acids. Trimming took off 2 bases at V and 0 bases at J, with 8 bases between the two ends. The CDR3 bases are TGTGCCAGCAGCCAAACAGACAGCTCTGGGGCCAACGTCCTGACTTTC. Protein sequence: CASSQTDSSGANVLTF.

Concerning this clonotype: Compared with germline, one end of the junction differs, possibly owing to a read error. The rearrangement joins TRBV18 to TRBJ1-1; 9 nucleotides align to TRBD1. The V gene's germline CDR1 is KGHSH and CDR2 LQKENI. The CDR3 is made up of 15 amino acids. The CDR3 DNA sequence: TGTGCCAGCCCACCCTCACAGGGGGCGAACACTGAAGCTTTCTTT. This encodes CASPPSQGANTEAFF.

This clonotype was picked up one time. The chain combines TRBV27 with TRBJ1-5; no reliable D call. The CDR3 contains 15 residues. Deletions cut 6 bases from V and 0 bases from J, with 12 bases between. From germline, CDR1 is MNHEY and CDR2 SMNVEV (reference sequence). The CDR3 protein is CASRGWGNSNQPQHF. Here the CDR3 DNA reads TGTGCCAGCAGAGGCTGGGGAAATAGCAATCAGCCCCAGCATTTT.

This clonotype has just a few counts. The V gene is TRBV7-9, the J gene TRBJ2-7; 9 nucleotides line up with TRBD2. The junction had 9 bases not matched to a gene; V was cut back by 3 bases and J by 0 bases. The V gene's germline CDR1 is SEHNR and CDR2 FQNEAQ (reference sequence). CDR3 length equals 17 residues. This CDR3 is CASSFQPSREGSYEQYF. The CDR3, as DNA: TGTGCCAGCAGCTTCCAACCGTCGCGGGAGGGCTCCTACGAGCAGTACTTC.

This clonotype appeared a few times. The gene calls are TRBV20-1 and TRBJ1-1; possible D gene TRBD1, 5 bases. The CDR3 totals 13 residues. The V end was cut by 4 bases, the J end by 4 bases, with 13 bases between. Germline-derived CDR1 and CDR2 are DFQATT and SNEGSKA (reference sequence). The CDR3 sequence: CSATPTGGTEAFF. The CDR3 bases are TGCAGTGCTACACCAACAGGCGGCACTGAAGCTTTCTTT.

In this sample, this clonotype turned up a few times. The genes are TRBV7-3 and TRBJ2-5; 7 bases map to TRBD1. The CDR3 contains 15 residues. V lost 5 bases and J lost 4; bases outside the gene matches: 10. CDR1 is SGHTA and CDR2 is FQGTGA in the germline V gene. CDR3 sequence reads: CASSPLGTEGETQYF. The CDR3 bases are TGTGCCAGCAGCCCGCTGGGGACAGAGGGAGAGACCCAGTACTTC.

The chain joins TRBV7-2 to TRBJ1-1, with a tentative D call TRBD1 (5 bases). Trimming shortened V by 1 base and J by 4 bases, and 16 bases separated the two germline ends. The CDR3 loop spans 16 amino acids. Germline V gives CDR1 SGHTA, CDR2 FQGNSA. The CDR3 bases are TGTGCCAGCAGCTTAGTCCAGGGAGGGTACCTCACTGAAGCTTTCTTT. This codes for CASSLVQGGYLTEAFF.

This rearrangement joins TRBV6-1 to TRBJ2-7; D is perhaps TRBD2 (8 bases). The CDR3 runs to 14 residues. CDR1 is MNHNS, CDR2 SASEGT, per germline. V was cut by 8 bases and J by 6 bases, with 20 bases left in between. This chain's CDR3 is CASFGTAGGGEQYF. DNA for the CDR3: TGTGCCAGCTTCGGGACAGCCGGGGGGGGCGAGCAGTACTTC.

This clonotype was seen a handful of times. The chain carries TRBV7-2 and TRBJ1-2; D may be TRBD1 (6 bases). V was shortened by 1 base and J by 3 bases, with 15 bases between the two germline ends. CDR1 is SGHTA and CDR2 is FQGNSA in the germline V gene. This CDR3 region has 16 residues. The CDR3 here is CASSLDPGAIYYGYTF. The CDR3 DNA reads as TGTGCCAGCAGCTTAGATCCAGGGGCTATCTACTATGGCTACACCTTC.

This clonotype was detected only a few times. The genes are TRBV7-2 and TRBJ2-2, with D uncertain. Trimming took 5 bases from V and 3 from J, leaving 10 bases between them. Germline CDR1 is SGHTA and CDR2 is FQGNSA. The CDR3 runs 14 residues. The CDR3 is CASSPEVDTGELFF. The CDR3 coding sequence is TGTGCCAGCAGCCCTGAGGTTGACACCGGGGAGCTGTTTTTT.

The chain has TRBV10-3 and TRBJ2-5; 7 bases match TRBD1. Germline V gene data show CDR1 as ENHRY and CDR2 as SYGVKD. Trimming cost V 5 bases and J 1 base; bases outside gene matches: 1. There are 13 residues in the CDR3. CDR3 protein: CAISRQGQETQYF. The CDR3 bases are TGTGCCATCAGTAGACAGGGCCAAGAGACCCAGTACTTC.

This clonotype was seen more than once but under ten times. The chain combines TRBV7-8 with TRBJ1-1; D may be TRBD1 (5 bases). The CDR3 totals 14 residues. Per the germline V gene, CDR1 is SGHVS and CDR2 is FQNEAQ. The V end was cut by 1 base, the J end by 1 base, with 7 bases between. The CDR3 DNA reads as TGTGCCAGCAGCTTAGTGGGGGGGAACACTGAAGCTTTCTTT. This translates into CASSLVGGNTEAFF.

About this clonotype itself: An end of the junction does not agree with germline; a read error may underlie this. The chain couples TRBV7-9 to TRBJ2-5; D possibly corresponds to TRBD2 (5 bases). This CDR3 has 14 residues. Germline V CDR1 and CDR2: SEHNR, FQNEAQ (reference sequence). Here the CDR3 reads CDSSSPGIAETQYF. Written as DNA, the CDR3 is TGTGACAGCAGCTCCCCCGGGATAGCCGAGACCCAGTACTTC.

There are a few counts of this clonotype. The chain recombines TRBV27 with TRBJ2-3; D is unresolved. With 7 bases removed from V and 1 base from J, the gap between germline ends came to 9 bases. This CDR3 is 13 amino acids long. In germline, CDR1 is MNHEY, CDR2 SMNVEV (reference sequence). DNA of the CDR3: TGTGCCAGCACCGATCGACGCACAGATACGCAGTATTTT. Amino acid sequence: CASTDRRTDTQYF.

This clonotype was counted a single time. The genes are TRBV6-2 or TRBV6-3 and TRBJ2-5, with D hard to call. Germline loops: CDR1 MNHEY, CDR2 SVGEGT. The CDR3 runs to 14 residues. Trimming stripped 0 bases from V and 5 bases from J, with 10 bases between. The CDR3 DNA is TGTGCCAGCAGTTACTCTAGGCTAGTTGAGACCCAGTACTTC. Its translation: CASSYSRLVETQYF.

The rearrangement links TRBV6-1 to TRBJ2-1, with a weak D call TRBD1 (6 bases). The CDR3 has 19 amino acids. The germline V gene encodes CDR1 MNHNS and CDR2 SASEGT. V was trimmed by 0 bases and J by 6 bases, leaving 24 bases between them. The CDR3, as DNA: TGTGCCAGCAGTGAAGCGGACCCATGGAGTCTACAGGGTGTCAATGAGCAGTTCTTC. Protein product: CASSEADPWSLQGVNEQFF.

The DNA of the CDR3 is TGTGCCAGCAGCTCTCCCCCTACAGACGAAAAACTGTTTTTT. It is translated as CASSSPPTDEKLFF. This sequence joins TRBV7-9 and TRBJ1-4; D is ambiguous. This CDR3 has 14 residues. The V end was cut by 4 bases, the J end by 8 bases, with 14 bases between. Germline-derived CDR1 and CDR2 are SEHNR and FQNEAQ (reference sequence).

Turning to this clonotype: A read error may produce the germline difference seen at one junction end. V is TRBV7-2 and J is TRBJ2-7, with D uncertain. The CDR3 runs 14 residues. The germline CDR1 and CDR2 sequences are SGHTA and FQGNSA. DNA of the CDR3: TGCGCCAGCAGCTTTTTCCCCCAGTGGGGCGAGCAGTACTTC. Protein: CASSFFPQWGEQYF.

The CDR3 spells CASSTLGDTQYF. CDR3 nucleotides: TGTGCCAGCAGTACCCTCGGAGATACGCAGTATTTT. V gene TRBV28 combines with J gene TRBJ2-3; no reliable D call. Looked up from germline, CDR1 is MDHEN and CDR2 is SYDVKM. V was cut by 5 bases and J by 5 bases, with 8 bases left in between. CDR3 length: 12 residues.